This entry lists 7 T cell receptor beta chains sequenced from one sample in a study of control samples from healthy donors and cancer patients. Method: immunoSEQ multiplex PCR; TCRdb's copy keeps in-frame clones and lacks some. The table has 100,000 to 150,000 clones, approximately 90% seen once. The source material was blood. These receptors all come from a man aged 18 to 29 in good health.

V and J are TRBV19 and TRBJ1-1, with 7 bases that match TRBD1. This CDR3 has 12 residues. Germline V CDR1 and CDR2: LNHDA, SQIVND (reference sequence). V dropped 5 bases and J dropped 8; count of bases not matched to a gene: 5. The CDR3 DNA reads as TGTGCCAGTAGTCGAATACAGGGGGAAGCTTTCTTT. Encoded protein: CASSRIQGEAFF.

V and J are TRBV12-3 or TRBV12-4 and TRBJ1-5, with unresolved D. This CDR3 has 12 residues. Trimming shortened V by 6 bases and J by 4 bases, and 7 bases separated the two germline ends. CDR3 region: CASRGGNQPQHF. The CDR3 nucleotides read TGTGCCAGCAGGGGAGGGAATCAGCCCCAGCATTTT.

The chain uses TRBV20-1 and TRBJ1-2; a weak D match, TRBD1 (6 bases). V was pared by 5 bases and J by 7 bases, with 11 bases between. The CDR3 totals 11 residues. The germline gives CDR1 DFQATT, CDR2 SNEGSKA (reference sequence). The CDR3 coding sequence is TGCAGTGCTCGGAAGGACAGTGGCTACACCTTC. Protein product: CSARKDSGYTF.

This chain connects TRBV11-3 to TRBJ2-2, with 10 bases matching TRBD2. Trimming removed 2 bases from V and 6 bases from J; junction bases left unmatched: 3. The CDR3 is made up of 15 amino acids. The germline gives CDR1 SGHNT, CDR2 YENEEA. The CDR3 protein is CASSLTSGVPGELFF. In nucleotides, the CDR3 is TGTGCCAGCAGCTTAACTAGCGGGGTCCCCGGGGAGCTGTTTTTT.

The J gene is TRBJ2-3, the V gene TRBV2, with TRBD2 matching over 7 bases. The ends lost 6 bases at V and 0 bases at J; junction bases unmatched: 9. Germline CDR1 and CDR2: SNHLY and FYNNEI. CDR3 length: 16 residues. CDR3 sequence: CASSSPQAGSTDTQYF. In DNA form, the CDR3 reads TGTGCCAGCAGCTCACCTCAAGCGGGAAGCACAGATACGCAGTATTTT.

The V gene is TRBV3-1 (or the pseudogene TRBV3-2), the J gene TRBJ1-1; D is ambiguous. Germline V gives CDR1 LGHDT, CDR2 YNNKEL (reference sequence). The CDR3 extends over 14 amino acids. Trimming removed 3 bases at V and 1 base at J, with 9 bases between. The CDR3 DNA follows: TGTGCCAGCAGCCATTCAGGCCAGAACACTGAAGCTTTCTTT. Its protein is CASSHSGQNTEAFF.

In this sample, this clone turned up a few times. The CDR3 sequence: CASSVASPHTGELFF. CDR3 DNA: TGTGCCAGCAGCGTAGCTAGCCCGCATACCGGGGAGCTGTTTTTT. The rearrangement uses TRBV9 and TRBJ2-2, with a tentative D call TRBD2 (5 bases). The CDR3 contains 15 residues. Germline values: CDR1 SGDLS, CDR2 YYNGEE. Trimming removed 0 bases from V and 5 bases from J, with 11 bases in between.